Described below is a single T cell receptor (beta chain) sequence and its context. Every patient had mismatch repair deficiency by PCR or immunohistochemistry. TCR sequencing covered a few patients who responded to pembrolizumab. Germline V gives CDR1 SGHTA, CDR2 FQGTGA. This CDR3 is 16 amino acids long. Losses at the gene ends were 2 bases for V and 5 bases for J; bases not matched to a gene: 7. This record comes from a study of PD-1 blockade in mismatch repair-deficient tumors. The table came from immunoSEQ multiplex PCR; TCRdb's copy has only in-frame clones and leaves some out. The sample records about 39,000 clones, over 70% being singletons.

The gene calls are TRBV7-3 and TRBJ2-2, with TRBD1 matching over 8 bases. This TCR derives from an adult with mismatch repair-deficient cancer. The sample in question was PBMCs, obtained roughly 39 weeks after starting pembrolizumab. The CDR3 sequence: CASSLLGQGGTGELFF. The DNA of the CDR3 is TGTGCCAGCAGCTTACTCGGACAGGGAGGAACCGGGGAGCTGTTTTTT.